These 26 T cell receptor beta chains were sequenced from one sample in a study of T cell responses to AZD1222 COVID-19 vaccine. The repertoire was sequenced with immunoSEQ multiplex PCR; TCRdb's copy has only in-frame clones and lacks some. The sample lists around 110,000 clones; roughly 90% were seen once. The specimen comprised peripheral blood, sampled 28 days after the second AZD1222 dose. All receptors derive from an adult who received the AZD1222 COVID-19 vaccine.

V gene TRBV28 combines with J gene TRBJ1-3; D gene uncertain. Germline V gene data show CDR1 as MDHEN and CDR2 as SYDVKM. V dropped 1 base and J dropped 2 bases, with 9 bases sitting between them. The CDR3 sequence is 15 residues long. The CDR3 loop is CASSLYPAAGNTIYF. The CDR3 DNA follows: TGTGCCAGCAGTTTATACCCCGCGGCTGGAAACACCATATATTTT. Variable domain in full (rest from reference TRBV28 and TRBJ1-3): DVKVTQSSRYLVKRTGEKVFLECVQDMDHENMFWYRQDPGLGLRLIYFSYDVKMKEKGDIPEGYSVSREKKERFSLILESASTNQTSMYLCASSLYPAAGNTIYFGEGSWLTVV.

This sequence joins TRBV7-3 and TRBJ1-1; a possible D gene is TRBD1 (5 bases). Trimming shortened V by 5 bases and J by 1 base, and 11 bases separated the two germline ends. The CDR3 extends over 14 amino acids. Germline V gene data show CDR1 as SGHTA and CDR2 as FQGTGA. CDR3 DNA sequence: TGTGCCAGCAGCCTACAGGTCAAGAACACTGAAGCTTTCTTT. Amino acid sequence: CASSLQVKNTEAFF.

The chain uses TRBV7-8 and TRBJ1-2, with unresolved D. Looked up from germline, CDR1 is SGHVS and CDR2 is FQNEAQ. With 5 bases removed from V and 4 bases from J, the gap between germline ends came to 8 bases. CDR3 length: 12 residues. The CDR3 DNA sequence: TGTGCCAGCAGCCCCAACTCCTATGGCTACACCTTC. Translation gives CASSPNSYGYTF.

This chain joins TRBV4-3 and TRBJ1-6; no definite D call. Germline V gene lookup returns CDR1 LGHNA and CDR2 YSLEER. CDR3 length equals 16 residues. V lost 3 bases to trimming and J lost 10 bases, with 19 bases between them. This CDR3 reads CASSQQSPGFASPLHF. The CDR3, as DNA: TGCGCCAGCAGCCAGCAATCACCGGGGTTTGCATCACCCCTCCACTTT.

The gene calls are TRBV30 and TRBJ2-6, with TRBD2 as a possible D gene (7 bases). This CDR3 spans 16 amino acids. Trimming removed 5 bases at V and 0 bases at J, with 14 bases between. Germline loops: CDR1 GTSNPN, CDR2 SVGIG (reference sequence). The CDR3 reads CAWGTGGVSGANVLTF. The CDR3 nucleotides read TGTGCCTGGGGCACGGGGGGCGTCTCTGGGGCCAACGTCCTGACTTTC. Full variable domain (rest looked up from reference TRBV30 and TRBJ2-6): SQTIHQWPATLVQPVGSPLSLECTVEGTSNPNLYWYRQAAGRGLQLLFYSVGIGQISSEVPQNLSASRPQDRQFILSSKKLLLSDSGFYLCAWGTGGVSGANVLTFGAGSRLTVL.

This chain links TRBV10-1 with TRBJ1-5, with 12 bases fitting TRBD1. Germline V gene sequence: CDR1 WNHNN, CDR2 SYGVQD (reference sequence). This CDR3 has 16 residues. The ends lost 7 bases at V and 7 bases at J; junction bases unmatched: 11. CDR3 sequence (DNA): TGCGCCAGCAACGGGACAGGGGGCCAGCTGGGGCAGCCCCAGCATTTT. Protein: CASNGTGGQLGQPQHF.

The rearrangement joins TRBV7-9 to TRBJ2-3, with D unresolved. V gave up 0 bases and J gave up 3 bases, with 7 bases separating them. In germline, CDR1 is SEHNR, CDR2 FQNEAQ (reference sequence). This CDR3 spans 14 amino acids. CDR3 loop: CASSLAGPTDTQYF. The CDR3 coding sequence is TGTGCCAGCAGCTTAGCGGGCCCTACAGATACGCAGTATTTT.

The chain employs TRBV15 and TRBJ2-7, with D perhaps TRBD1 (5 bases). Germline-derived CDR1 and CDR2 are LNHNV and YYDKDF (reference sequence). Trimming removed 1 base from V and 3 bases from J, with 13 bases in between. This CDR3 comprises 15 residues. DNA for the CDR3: TGTGCCACCAGCAGAGTTTTTCAGGGAAGCTACGAGCAGTACTTC. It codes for CATSRVFQGSYEQYF.

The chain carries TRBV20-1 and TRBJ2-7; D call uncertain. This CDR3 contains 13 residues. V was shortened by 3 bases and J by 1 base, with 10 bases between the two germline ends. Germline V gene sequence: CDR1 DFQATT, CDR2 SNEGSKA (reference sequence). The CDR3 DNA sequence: TGCAGTGCTAGTGGTCCCGTATCCTACGAGCAGTACTTC. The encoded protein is CSASGPVSYEQYF.

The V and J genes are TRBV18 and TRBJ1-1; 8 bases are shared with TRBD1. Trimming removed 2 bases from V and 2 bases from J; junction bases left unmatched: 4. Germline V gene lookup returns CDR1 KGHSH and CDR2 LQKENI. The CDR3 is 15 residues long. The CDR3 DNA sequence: TGTGCCAGCTCACCAATAGGACAGGGTAACACTGAAGCTTTCTTT. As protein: CASSPIGQGNTEAFF.

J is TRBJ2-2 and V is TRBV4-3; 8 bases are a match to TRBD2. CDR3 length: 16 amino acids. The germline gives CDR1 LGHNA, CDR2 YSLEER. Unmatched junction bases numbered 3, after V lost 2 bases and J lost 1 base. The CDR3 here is CASSQPSGRNTGELFF. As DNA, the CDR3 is TGCGCCAGCAGCCAACCAAGCGGGAGGAACACCGGGGAGCTGTTTTTT.

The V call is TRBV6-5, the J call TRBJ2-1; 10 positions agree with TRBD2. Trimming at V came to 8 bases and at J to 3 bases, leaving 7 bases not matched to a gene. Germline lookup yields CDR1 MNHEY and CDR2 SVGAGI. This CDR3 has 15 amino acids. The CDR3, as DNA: TGTGCCAGCGGGCAAGCGGGAGGGTTCTACAATGAGCAGTTCTTC. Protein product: CASGQAGGFYNEQFF.

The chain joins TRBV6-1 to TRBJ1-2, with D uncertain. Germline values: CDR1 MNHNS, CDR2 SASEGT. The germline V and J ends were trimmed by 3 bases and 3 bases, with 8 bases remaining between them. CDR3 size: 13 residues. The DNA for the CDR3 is TGTGCCAGCAGTGAGTCCGGGGACTATGGCTACACCTTC. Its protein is CASSESGDYGYTF.

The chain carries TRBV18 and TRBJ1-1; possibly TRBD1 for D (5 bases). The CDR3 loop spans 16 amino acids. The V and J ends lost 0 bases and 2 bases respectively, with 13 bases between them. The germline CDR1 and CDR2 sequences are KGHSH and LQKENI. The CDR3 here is CASSPPGTQLNTEAFF. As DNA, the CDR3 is TGTGCCAGCTCACCACCGGGGACGCAACTCAACACTGAAGCTTTCTTT.

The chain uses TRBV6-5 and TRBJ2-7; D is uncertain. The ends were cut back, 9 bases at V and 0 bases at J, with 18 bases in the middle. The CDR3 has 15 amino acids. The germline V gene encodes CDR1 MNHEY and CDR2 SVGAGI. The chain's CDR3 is CASNGRATSSYEQYF. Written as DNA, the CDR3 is TGTGCCAGTAACGGTAGGGCCACGAGCTCCTACGAGCAGTACTTC.

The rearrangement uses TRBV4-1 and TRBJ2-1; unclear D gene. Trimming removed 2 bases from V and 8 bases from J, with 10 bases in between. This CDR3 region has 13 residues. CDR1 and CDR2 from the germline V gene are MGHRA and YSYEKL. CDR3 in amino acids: CASSQIVVDEQFF. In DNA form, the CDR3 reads TGCGCCAGCAGCCAAATTGTTGTGGATGAGCAGTTCTTC.

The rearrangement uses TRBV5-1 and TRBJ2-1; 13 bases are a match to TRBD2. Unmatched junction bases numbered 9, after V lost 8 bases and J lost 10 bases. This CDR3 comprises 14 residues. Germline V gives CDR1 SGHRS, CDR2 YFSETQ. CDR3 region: CASTPGLAGKEQFF. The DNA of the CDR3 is TGCGCCAGTACCCCGGGACTAGCGGGGAAGGAGCAGTTCTTC.

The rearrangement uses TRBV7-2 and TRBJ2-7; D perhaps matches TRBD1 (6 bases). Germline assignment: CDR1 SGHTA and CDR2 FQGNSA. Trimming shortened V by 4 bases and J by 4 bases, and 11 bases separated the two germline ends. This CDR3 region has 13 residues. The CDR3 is CASSSLTGYEQYF. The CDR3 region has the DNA TGTGCCAGCAGCTCCCTGACAGGATACGAGCAGTACTTC.

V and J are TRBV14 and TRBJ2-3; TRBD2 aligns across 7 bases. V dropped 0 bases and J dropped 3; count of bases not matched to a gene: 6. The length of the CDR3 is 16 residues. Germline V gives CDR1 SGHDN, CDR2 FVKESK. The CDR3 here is CASSQDWREWTDTQYF. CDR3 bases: TGTGCCAGCAGCCAAGATTGGCGGGAGTGGACAGATACGCAGTATTTT.

The DNA for the CDR3 is TGCGCCAGCAGCCAAGATAAGGGTGCCGGCTACACCTTC. Translation gives CASSQDKGAGYTF. This chain connects TRBV4-3 to TRBJ1-2; D gene ambiguous. The germline V gene has CDR1 LGHNA and CDR2 YSLEER. This CDR3 comprises 13 residues. V gave up 0 bases and J gave up 8 bases, with 10 bases separating them.

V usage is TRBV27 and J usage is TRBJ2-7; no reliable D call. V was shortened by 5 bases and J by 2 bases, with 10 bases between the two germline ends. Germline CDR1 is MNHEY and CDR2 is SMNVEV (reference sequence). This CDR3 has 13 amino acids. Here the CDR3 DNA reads TGTGCCAGCAGTCGGGCGCTCACCTACGAGCAGTACTTC. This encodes CASSRALTYEQYF.

For the CDR3, the DNA is TGTGCCAGCAGCTTAGGTAATTTTGGGACAGTGATCACTGAAGCTTTCTTT. Its translation: CASSLGNFGTVITEAFF. The chain combines TRBV7-9 with TRBJ1-1, with TRBD1 matching over 7 bases. Germline loops: CDR1 SEHNR, CDR2 FQNEAQ (reference sequence). The length of the CDR3 is 17 residues. V dropped 1 base and J dropped 4; count of bases not matched to a gene: 12.

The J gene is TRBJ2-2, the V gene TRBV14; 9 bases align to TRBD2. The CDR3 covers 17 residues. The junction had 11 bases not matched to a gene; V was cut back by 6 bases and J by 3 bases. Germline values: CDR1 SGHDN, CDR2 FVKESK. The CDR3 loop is CASSPRAIAGDTGELFF. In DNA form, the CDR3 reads TGTGCCAGCAGTCCCCGCGCCATAGCGGGGGACACCGGGGAGCTGTTTTTT.

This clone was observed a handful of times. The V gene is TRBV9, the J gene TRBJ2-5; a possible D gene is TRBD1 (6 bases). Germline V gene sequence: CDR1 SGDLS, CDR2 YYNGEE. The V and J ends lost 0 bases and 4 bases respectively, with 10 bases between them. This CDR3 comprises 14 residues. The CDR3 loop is CASSVDVRGETQYF. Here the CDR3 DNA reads TGTGCCAGCAGCGTAGATGTCAGGGGAGAGACCCAGTACTTC.

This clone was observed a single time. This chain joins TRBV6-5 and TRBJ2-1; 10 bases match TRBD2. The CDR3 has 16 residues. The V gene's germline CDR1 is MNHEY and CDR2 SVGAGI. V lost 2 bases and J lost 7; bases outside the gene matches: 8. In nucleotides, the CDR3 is TGTGCCAGCAGTTACGGGACTAGCGCCTTCCGGAATGAGCAGTTCTTC. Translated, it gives CASSYGTSAFRNEQFF.

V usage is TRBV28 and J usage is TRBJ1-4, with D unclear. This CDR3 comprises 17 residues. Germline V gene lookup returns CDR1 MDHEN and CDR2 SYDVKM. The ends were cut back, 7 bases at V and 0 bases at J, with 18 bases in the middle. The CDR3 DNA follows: TGTGCCAGCAACTTCGCGGGAACGGAAGCAACTAATGAAAAACTGTTTTTT. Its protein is CASNFAGTEATNEKLFF. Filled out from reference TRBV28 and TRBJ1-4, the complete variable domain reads DVKVTQSSRYLVKRTGEKVFLECVQDMDHENMFWYRQDPGLGLRLIYFSYDVKMKEKGDIPEGYSVSREKKERFSLILESASTNQTSMYLCASNFAGTEATNEKLFFGSGTQLSVL.